Each of the 32 T cell receptor beta chains below was sequenced from the same sample in a study of control samples from healthy donors and cancer patients. TCRdb's table, derived via immunoSEQ multiplex PCR, lists solely in-frame clones and lacks some. The sample lists 150,000 to 200,000 clones, 80% to 95% occurring once. Material for sequencing was blood. These receptors came from a young woman in good health.

The chain carries TRBV19 and TRBJ2-3, with a weak D call TRBD2 (6 bases). Germline CDR1 LNHDA, CDR2 SQIVND (reference sequence). The CDR3 is 18 amino acids. This CDR3 reads CALSPPNRLVLSTDTQYF. The CDR3 DNA reads TGTGCACTTAGCCCCCCAAACAGACTAGTCCTCAGCACAGATACGCAGTATTTT.

The chain carries TRBV5-1 and TRBJ2-7, with 12 bases identical to TRBD2. This CDR3 is 16 amino acids long. The V segment lost 0 bases and the J segment 6 bases; nucleotides outside the gene matches: 7. The germline V gene has CDR1 SGHRS and CDR2 YFSETQ. The CDR3 nucleotides read TGCGCCAGCAGCTTGGCCGGCCTAGCGGGAGGGCTCGAGCAGTACTTC. It is translated as CASSLAGLAGGLEQYF. The full variable domain, completed using reference TRBV5-1 and TRBJ2-7, is KAGVTQTPRYLIKTRGQQVTLSCSPISGHRSVSWYQQTPGQGLQFLFEYFSETQRNKGNFPGRFSGRQFSNSRSEMNVSTLELGDSALYLCASSLAGLAGGLEQYFGPGTRLTVT.

The chain is built from TRBV24-1 and TRBJ2-2, with TRBD1 as a possible D gene (6 bases). Germline V gene sequence: CDR1 KGHDR, CDR2 SFDVKD. Between the trimmed V and J ends, which lost 2 bases and 6 bases, there was a span of 24 bases. The CDR3 is 19 amino acids. CDR3 DNA: TGTGCCACCAGTGATTCCACAGATACAATACAGGGTTTCCCCGGGGAGCTGTTTTTT. Its protein is CATSDSTDTIQGFPGELFF.

CDR3 protein: CASSRNVNTEAFF. CDR3 coding DNA: TGTGCCAGCAGTCGAAATGTAAACACTGAAGCTTTCTTT. The chain couples TRBV27 to TRBJ1-1; D remains ambiguous. Per germline, CDR1 MNHEY and CDR2 SMNVEV (reference sequence). V was cut by 5 bases and J by 2 bases, with 9 bases left in between. The CDR3 length is 13 residues.

On this clone itself: At one end, the junction sequence differs from germline, possibly due to a read error. This chain joins TRBV7-9 and TRBJ2-5, with D unclear. The CDR3 extends over 12 amino acids. The V gene's germline CDR1 is SEHNR and CDR2 FQNEAQ (reference sequence). CDR3 sequence: CAGSLARETQYF. DNA of the CDR3: TGTGCCGGCAGCTTAGCCCGGGAGACCCAGTACTTC.

This chain connects TRBV7-6 to TRBJ1-4; D is uncertain. CDR3 size: 15 residues. Between the trimmed V and J ends, which lost 1 base and 4 bases, there was a span of 10 bases. Looked up from germline, CDR1 is SGHVS and CDR2 is FNYEAQ. This chain's CDR3 is CASSLEPGFNEKLFF. CDR3 bases: TGTGCCAGCAGCTTAGAACCCGGTTTTAATGAAAAACTGTTTTTT. The full variable domain, rest sourced from reference TRBV7-6 and TRBJ1-4, is GAGVSQSPRYKVTKRGQDVALRCDPISGHVSLYWYRQALGQGPEFLTYFNYEAQQDKSGLPNDRFSAERPEGSISTLTIQRTEQRDSAMYRCASSLEPGFNEKLFFGSGTQLSVL.

V gene TRBV4-2 combines with J gene TRBJ2-6; 8 nucleotides align to TRBD2. The CDR3 runs 16 residues. Germline V gene lookup returns CDR1 LGHNA and CDR2 YNFKEQ. V gave up 0 bases and J gave up 4 bases; unmatched junction bases: 2. The CDR3 bases are TGTGCCAGCAGCCAAGATATAGCGGGGGGGGCCAACGTCCTGACTTTC. Translated, it gives CASSQDIAGGANVLTF.

This clone has only one observation. The rearrangement links TRBV13 to TRBJ2-1; 8 bases agree with TRBD1. CDR1 and CDR2 from the germline V gene are PRHDT and FYEKMQ (reference sequence). V was clipped by 0 bases and J by 6 bases; unmatched bases: 1. The CDR3 totals 14 residues. CDR3 bases: TGTGCCAGCAGCTTAGGGACAGGGGTCAATGAGCAGTTCTTC. Its protein product is CASSLGTGVNEQFF.

The chain links TRBV7-9 to TRBJ2-5; possibly TRBD2 for D (6 bases). Trimming pared 0 bases from V and 2 bases from J, leaving 13 bases between. The CDR3 has 16 amino acids. Germline V gives CDR1 SEHNR, CDR2 FQNEAQ (reference sequence). The CDR3 sequence is CASSLARVSGQETQYF. The DNA for the CDR3 is TGTGCCAGCAGCTTAGCGCGGGTTAGCGGACAAGAGACCCAGTACTTC. Looking up the rest from reference TRBV7-9 and TRBJ2-5 gives the full variable domain: DTGVSQNPRHKITKRGQNVTFRCDPISEHNRLYWYRQTLGQGPEFLTYFQNEAQLEKSRLLSDRFSAERPKGSFSTLEIQRTEQGDSAMYLCASSLARVSGQETQYFGPGTRLLVL.

This chain joins TRBV18 and TRBJ1-5, with D possibly matching TRBD1 (6 bases). With 3 bases removed from V and 2 bases from J, the gap between germline ends came to 8 bases. Germline-derived CDR1 and CDR2 are KGHSH and LQKENI. The length of the CDR3 is 14 residues. This CDR3 reads CASSPSGGNQPQHF. The DNA for the CDR3 is TGTGCCAGCTCACCGTCAGGGGGCAATCAGCCCCAGCATTTT.

V is TRBV24-1 and J is TRBJ2-3; tentatively, D is TRBD2 (6 bases). CDR3 length: 17 amino acids. Germline V CDR1 and CDR2: KGHDR, SFDVKD. The ends were cut back, 4 bases at V and 5 bases at J, with 21 bases in the middle. The CDR3 DNA sequence: TGTGCCACCAGTGACCCGGGGGACCTAGGGGTTAGAGATACGCAGTATTTT. Protein: CATSDPGDLGVRDTQYF.

The chain uses TRBV6-4 and TRBJ2-5; 9 bases line up with TRBD2. Germline lookup yields CDR1 MRHNA and CDR2 SNTAGT. There are 15 residues in the CDR3. V shed 3 bases, J shed 5 bases, and the junction held 7 bases outside the gene matches. CDR3 residues: CASSELAGAVETQYF. The CDR3 coding sequence is TGTGCCAGCAGTGAGTTAGCGGGAGCTGTGGAGACCCAGTACTTC.

In DNA form, the CDR3 reads TGTGCCAGCAGCAAAGGAGGAGGACAGGGATCCTACAATGAGCAGTTCTTC. It is translated as CASSKGGGQGSYNEQFF. The chain recombines TRBV21-1 with TRBJ2-1; TRBD1 is the table's D call and was not checked against the DNA. TRBV21-1 is designated a pseudogene. This CDR3 comprises 17 residues.

Concerning this clone: Different DNA sequences within this sample yield the same CDR3. The chain joins TRBV6-4 to TRBJ1-5; D ambiguous. In germline, CDR1 is MRHNA, CDR2 SNTAGT. Trimming left V 3 bases short and J 3 bases short, with 6 bases between. The CDR3 has 13 residues. CDR3 in amino acids: CASSEESNQPQHF. Here the CDR3 DNA reads TGTGCCAGCAGTGAAGAATCCAATCAGCCCCAGCATTTT.

The V call is TRBV20-1, the J call TRBJ2-5; D ambiguous. Germline lookup yields CDR1 DFQATT and CDR2 SNEGSKA (reference sequence). The CDR3 runs to 10 residues. Trimming stripped 6 bases from V and 3 bases from J, with 5 bases between. As DNA, the CDR3 is TGCAGTGCCCTAGAAGAGACCCAGTACTTC. The encoded protein is CSALEETQYF.

The chain combines TRBV3-1 (or the pseudogene TRBV3-2) with TRBJ2-1, with D possibly matching TRBD2 (5 bases). The CDR3 spans 15 residues. Germline V gene data show CDR1 as LGHDT and CDR2 as YNNKEL (reference sequence). With 4 bases removed from V and 7 bases from J, the gap between germline ends came to 17 bases. This chain's CDR3 is CASSLFGGEENEQFF. The CDR3 coding sequence is TGTGCCAGCAGCCTGTTTGGAGGTGAGGAGAATGAGCAGTTCTTC.

In regard to this clone: An end of the junction does not agree with germline; a read error may underlie this. V usage is TRBV7-7 and J usage is TRBJ2-3; 8 nucleotides line up with TRBD1. The CDR3 has 15 amino acids. Germline V lookup: CDR1 SSHAT, CDR2 FNYEAQ (reference sequence). CDR3 sequence reads: CASSRGQGSTDTQYF. For the CDR3, the DNA is TGTGCTAGCAGCCGCGGACAGGGCAGCACAGATACGCAGTATTTT.

The rearrangement joins TRBV7-9 to TRBJ2-7; D unclear. The CDR3 totals 12 residues. V was cut by 5 bases and J by 0 bases, with 5 bases left in between. The germline V gene has CDR1 SEHNR and CDR2 FQNEAQ (reference sequence). CDR3 sequence reads: CASSESSYEQYF. The CDR3 nucleotides are TGTGCCAGCAGCGAAAGCTCCTACGAGCAGTACTTC.

V gene TRBV6-1 combines with J gene TRBJ2-2, with D perhaps matching TRBD1 (7 bases). Germline V gives CDR1 MNHNS, CDR2 SASEGT. V lost 1 base, J lost 0 bases, and 9 bases lay in between. There are 16 residues in the CDR3. CDR3 sequence reads: CASSEGRGPNTGELFF. DNA for the CDR3: TGTGCCAGCAGTGAAGGGAGGGGGCCGAACACCGGGGAGCTGTTTTTT.

V and J are TRBV11-2 and TRBJ1-3; 7 bases are shared with TRBD1. V trimming: 5 bases; J trimming: 4 bases; junction bases outside the gene matches: 5. CDR3 length equals 14 residues. The germline gives CDR1 SGHAT, CDR2 FQNNGV. The CDR3 protein is CASSGGTAGNTIYF. As DNA, the CDR3 is TGTGCCAGCAGCGGAGGGACAGCCGGAAACACCATATATTTT.

The V and J genes are TRBV27 and TRBJ1-5; D possibly corresponds to TRBD1 (5 bases). V was clipped by 5 bases and J by 4 bases, with 15 bases between them. This CDR3 spans 15 amino acids. From germline, CDR1 is MNHEY and CDR2 SMNVEV (reference sequence). Here the CDR3 reads CASSLTGARNQPQHF. CDR3 in DNA: TGTGCCAGCAGTCTCACAGGCGCTAGGAATCAGCCCCAGCATTTT.

CDR3 DNA sequence: TGTGCCAGCAGGTTGACTAGTTGGGCCGGGGAGCTGTTTTTT. The encoded protein is CASRLTSWAGELFF. V is TRBV6-6 and J is TRBJ2-2; perhaps TRBD2 as D (6 bases). Germline V gene lookup returns CDR1 MNHNY and CDR2 SVGAGI (reference sequence). Trimming took off 6 bases at V and 6 bases at J, with 14 bases between the two ends. The CDR3 runs to 14 residues.

The gene calls are TRBV5-5 and TRBJ1-5, with TRBD1 matching over 9 bases. CDR3 size: 15 residues. Trimming took 4 bases from V and 8 from J; bases not matched to a gene: 10. CDR1 and CDR2 (germline): SGHKS, YYEKEE (reference sequence). CDR3 DNA: TGTGCCAGCAGCCTGATACAGGGGGCTAATGAGCCCCAGCATTTT. Translating gives CASSLIQGANEPQHF.

The chain couples TRBV5-6 to TRBJ1-5; the D is unclear. V was trimmed by 1 base and J by 2 bases, leaving 4 bases between them. CDR3 length equals 13 residues. Germline CDR1 SGHDT, CDR2 YYEEEE. CDR3 sequence: CASSLTGNQPQHF. The CDR3, as DNA: TGTGCCAGCAGCTTGACAGGCAATCAGCCCCAGCATTTT. Full variable domain (outside the CDR3, taken from reference TRBV5-6 and TRBJ1-5): DAGVTQSPTHLIKTRGQQVTLRCSPKSGHDTVSWYQQALGQGPQFIFQYYEEEERQRGNFPDRFSGHQFPNYSSELNVNALLLGDSALYLCASSLTGNQPQHFGDGTRLSIL.

This rearrangement joins TRBV3-1 (or the pseudogene TRBV3-2) to TRBJ2-7, with 7 bases aligning to TRBD2. From germline, CDR1 is LGHDT and CDR2 YNNKEL (reference sequence). Germline trimming cut 4 bases from V and 2 bases from J; bases unmatched to any gene: 11. CDR3 length: 16 residues. The CDR3 loop reads CASSPGGSGYPYEQYF. CDR3 sequence (DNA): TGTGCCAGCAGCCCGGGGGGTAGCGGGTATCCCTACGAGCAGTACTTC.

V is TRBV25-1 and J is TRBJ2-2, with TRBD2 as a possible D gene (6 bases). CDR1 and CDR2 (germline): MGHDK, SYGVNS. V dropped 3 bases and J dropped 5 bases, with 10 bases sitting between them. The CDR3 length is 14 residues. The DNA for the CDR3 is TGTGCCAGCAGTGATCGGGGGATGACCGGGGAGCTGTTTTTT. Residues: CASSDRGMTGELFF.

V and J are TRBV7-9 and TRBJ1-1; D gene ambiguous. Germline V lookup: CDR1 SEHNR, CDR2 FQNEAQ (reference sequence). Deletions cut 1 base from V and 7 bases from J, with 4 bases between. This CDR3 has 11 amino acids. The CDR3 DNA reads as TGTGCCAGCAGCTTAGGGGGTGAAGCTTTCTTT. Translating it yields CASSLGGEAFF.

This clone has only one observation. The V call is TRBV18, the J call TRBJ1-1; no clear D gene. Germline values: CDR1 KGHSH, CDR2 LQKENI. V was clipped by 2 bases and J by 3 bases, with 4 bases between them. The CDR3 consists of 12 residues. CDR3 loop: CASSPGYTEAFF. CDR3 nucleotides: TGTGCCAGCTCACCAGGGTACACTGAAGCTTTCTTT.

The CDR3 spells CASSPSGTEYEQYF. The CDR3 nucleotides read TGTGCCAGCAGCCCAAGCGGGACCGAGTACGAGCAGTACTTC. The chain couples TRBV9 to TRBJ2-7, with 7 bases fitting TRBD2. V trimming: 4 bases; J trimming: 4 bases; junction bases outside the gene matches: 8. Germline lookup yields CDR1 SGDLS and CDR2 YYNGEE. The CDR3 consists of 14 residues.

This chain connects TRBV2 to TRBJ2-2; D unclear. This CDR3 contains 15 residues. Germline-derived CDR1 and CDR2 are SNHLY and FYNNEI. Trimming removed 4 bases at V and 7 bases at J, with 16 bases between. The CDR3 sequence: CASSVFGAWNGELFF. Written as DNA, the CDR3 is TGTGCCAGCAGTGTCTTCGGAGCGTGGAACGGGGAGCTGTTTTTT.

The J gene is TRBJ2-7, the V gene TRBV7-8; D gene unclear. V dropped 5 bases and J dropped 3 bases, with 11 bases sitting between them. This CDR3 has 13 residues. The germline gives CDR1 SGHVS, CDR2 FQNEAQ. The CDR3 DNA is TGTGCCAGCAGCCTCCGCCCCGTCTACGAGCAGTACTTC. Translating it yields CASSLRPVYEQYF. The full variable domain, completed using reference TRBV7-8 and TRBJ2-7, is GAGVSQSPRYKVAKRGQDVALRCDPISGHVSLFWYQQALGQGPEFLTYFQNEAQLDKSGLPSDRFFAERPEGSVSTLKIQRTQQEDSAVYLCASSLRPVYEQYFGPGTRLTVT.

This rearrangement joins TRBV20-1 to TRBJ2-7; TRBD2 matches at 7 bases. Germline V lookup: CDR1 DFQATT, CDR2 SNEGSKA (reference sequence). The CDR3 loop spans 15 amino acids. V was clipped by 3 bases and J by 5 bases; unmatched bases: 13. The CDR3: CSASPPGGGPHEQYF. For the CDR3, the DNA is TGCAGTGCTAGTCCACCCGGGGGAGGGCCCCACGAGCAGTACTTC.